This paragraph covers one T cell receptor beta chain sequence. These data originate in a study of shared clonotypes between healthy human individuals. The overall study: CD8 memory received one plate per donor, CD8 naive two, CD4 memory three and CD4 naive three.

The repertoire was sequenced with immunoSEQ multiplex PCR; TCRdb's copy has only in-frame clones and lacks some. The table includes some 790,000 clones, approximately 72% detected once. Deletions cut 5 bases from V and 0 bases from J, with 14 bases between. In germline, CDR1 is SGHAT, CDR2 FQNNGV. The CDR3 has 16 amino acids. Material for sequencing was memory CD4+ T cells sorted from blood. Subset given: CD45RA-negative fraction. This chain connects TRBV11-2 to TRBJ2-1; TRBD2 is a possible D gene (5 bases). The sequence was collected from a woman aged 25 to 39 in good health. The chain's CDR3 is CASSPRRPNSYNEQFF. The CDR3 bases are TGTGCCAGCAGCCCCAGGAGGCCTAACTCCTACAATGAGCAGTTCTTC.